This TCR beta chain was obtained from a study of cytomegalovirus exposure and HLA in healthy donors. As for the study in general: A later analysis reported the 100 to 150 validation repertoires used the same platform as the 666 first-cohort repertoires. Study-level points and caveats: With high specificity and sensitivity, the classifier reportedly diagnosed cytomegalovirus status.

Unmatched junction bases numbered 2, after V lost 6 bases and J lost 4 bases. The CDR3 length is 13 residues. Looked up from germline, CDR1 is MNHEY and CDR2 is SMNVEV (reference sequence). TCRdb's table, derived via immunoSEQ multiplex PCR, lists solely in-frame clones and lacks some. Among roughly 130,000 clones listed, about 88% were seen once. The approximately 120-subject validation cohort, separate from the approximately 640-subject first cohort, included the donors. Concerning this clone: Its antigen remains unknown.

This clonotype was obtained from a man younger than 45 in good health and CMV-seronegative. The chain recombines TRBV27 with TRBJ1-1; TRBD1 matches 10 bases. Sequenced input: PBMCs. The CDR3 sequence is CASRGQGFTEAFF. The CDR3 region has the DNA TGTGCCAGCAGGGGACAGGGGTTCACTGAAGCTTTCTTT.